Listed below are T cell receptor beta chains from one sample, sequenced in a study of vaccination and CD4 T cells after COVID-19. TCRdb re-derived calls from the PCR reads in MiXCR, one entry per CDR3 protein. The sample includes about 20,000 distinct CDR3 sequences, approximately 62% of them seen just once. This material consisted of CD4+ T cells from blood, taken after SARS-CoV-2 vaccination. These receptor sequences come from a human donor who had recovered from COVID-19. CDR3s include the opening cysteine and the closing phenylalanine or tryptophan. The order of the fields is D gene, clone size, V gene, J gene, CDR3 DNA, CDR3 protein. The D gene is left open where the match is weak. Only some rows state a clone size, as once, few, many or a class for expanded clones.

TRBD1	-	TRBV27	TRBJ1-5	TGTGCCAGCAGTTTCGTGGCAGGGGGCCGTCAGCCCCAGCATTTT	CASSFVAGGRQPQHF
TRBD2	few	TRBV20-1	TRBJ2-5	TGCAGTGCTCCAAGTAGCGGGGGACGGGAGACCCAGTACTTC	CSAPSSGGRETQYF
-	-	TRBV7-6	TRBJ2-1	TGTGCCAGCAGCTTAGCCCGAAGCTCCTACAATGAGCAGTTCTTC	CASSLARSSYNEQFF
-	-	TRBV20-1	TRBJ1-1	TGCAGTGCTAAGATGGGACCTGAAGCTTTCTTT	CSAKMGPEAFF
-	-	TRBV7-9	TRBJ1-4	TGTGCCAGCAGCTTAGAGAGGGGGAAGATTCTGTTTTTT	CASSLERGKILFF
-	few	TRBV20-1	TRBJ1-6	TGCAGTGCCAGAGACAGCGCAGATTCACCCCTCCACTTT	CSARDSADSPLHF
TRBD1	few	TRBV12-3/TRBV12-4	TRBJ2-2	TGTGCCAGCAGTCCCCGACAGGGGTCGGGAGACTACCGGGAGCTGTTTTTT	CASSPRQGSGDYRELFF
TRBD2	-	TRBV6-5	TRBJ2-1	TGTGCCAGCAGTTACTCTACATCGGGGGGCTCCTACAATGAGCAGTTCTTC	CASSYSTSGGSYNEQFF
TRBD2	once	TRBV28	TRBJ2-5	TGTGCCAGCAGTGCGCGCCCGACTAGCGGGATCCAAGAGACCCAGTACTTC	CASSARPTSGIQETQYF
TRBD2	once	TRBV7-8	TRBJ2-7	TGTGCCAGCAGCTCGGGACTAGCGGGAGGGCAGGATCGTCGTGGGCAGTACTTC	CASSSGLAGGQDRRGQYF
TRBD2	once	TRBV6-2/TRBV6-3	TRBJ2-1	TGTGCCAGCAGGAACGCGGGAGGGCTTAACAATGAGCAGTTCTTC	CASRNAGGLNNEQFF
-	-	TRBV11-2	TRBJ2-1	TGTGCCAGCAGCTTAGGTATCGCGTTCAATGAGCAGTTCTTC	CASSLGIAFNEQFF
TRBD1	few	TRBV19	TRBJ1-5	TGTGCCAGTAGAGGACAGGGGGGCAATCAGCCCCAGCATTTT	CASRGQGGNQPQHF
-	-	TRBV28	TRBJ1-5	TGTGCCAGCAGCACCCACGGCAATATGGCGGGTCAGCCCCAGCATTTT	CASSTHGNMAGQPQHF
-	-	TRBV9	TRBJ2-3	TGTGCCAGCAGCGTTGGGGGTGATACGCAGTATTTT	CASSVGGDTQYF
-	once	TRBV20-1	TRBJ2-5	TGCAGTGTTAGAGAGGAGGCGTGGGGGGCCGGTGAGACCCAGTACTTC	CSVREEAWGAGETQYF
TRBD1	few	TRBV27	TRBJ2-5	TGTGCCAGCAGTCAGGGACAGGGGATGGGGACCCAGTACTTC	CASSQGQGMGTQYF
-	once	TRBV28	TRBJ2-7	TGTGCCAGCAGTATATACTACGAGCAGTACTTC	CASSIYYEQYF
TRBD2	-	TRBV10-2	TRBJ2-4	TGCGCCAGCAGGGGGACTAGCGGGAGGACAAAAAACATTCAGTACTTC	CASRGTSGRTKNIQYF
TRBD2	-	TRBV20-1	TRBJ2-1	TGCAGTGCTAGAGTCCCTGGCGGGAGGAGTTACAATGAGCAGTTCTTC	CSARVPGGRSYNEQFF
-	few	TRBV28	TRBJ2-7	TGTGCCAGCAAAAGGGACTTGCCCTACGAGCAGTACTTC	CASKRDLPYEQYF
-	-	TRBV6-1	TRBJ1-2	TGTGCCAGCAGTGAACAACCAGGCTATGGCTACACCTTC	CASSEQPGYGYTF
TRBD1	-	TRBV5-1	TRBJ2-5	TGCGCCAGCAGCCAAGCAACAGGGGAAGAGACCCAGTACTTC	CASSQATGEETQYF
TRBD1	-	TRBV20-1	TRBJ1-2	TGCAGTGCTAGAGATACAGGGGGAAACTATGGCTACACCTTC	CSARDTGGNYGYTF
-	-	TRBV5-4	TRBJ1-2	TGTGCCAGCAGCTTGGAGGTGAGCTATGGCTACACCTTC	CASSLEVSYGYTF
TRBD2	-	TRBV20-1	TRBJ2-1	TGCAGTGCTAGAGATGTACTAGCGGGAGTTGGAAATGAGCAGTTCTTC	CSARDVLAGVGNEQFF
TRBD2	-	TRBV20-1	TRBJ2-3	TGCAGTGGGTCGGAGCGGGAGAGGGGCACAGATACGCAGTATTTT	CSGSERERGTDTQYF
TRBD2	-	TRBV7-9	TRBJ2-1	TGTGCCAGCAGCCCCGGGAGGGCGAAGTACAATGAGCAGTTCTTC	CASSPGRAKYNEQFF
TRBD1	-	TRBV7-2	TRBJ1-1	TGTGCCAGCAGCGTCGACAGGGTGTATGAAGCTTTCTTT	CASSVDRVYEAFF
TRBD2	-	TRBV29-1	TRBJ2-7	TGCAGCGTCATGGGACTAGCGGGAGTGGGGGAGCAGTACTTC	CSVMGLAGVGEQYF
-	-	TRBV2	TRBJ2-2	TGTGCCAGCAGTGAAATCGGGTTTTTGATCGGGGAGCTGTTTTTT	CASSEIGFLIGELFF
-	-	TRBV7-2	TRBJ1-5	TGTGCCAGCAGCTTACAGATGAATCAGCCCCAGCATTTT	CASSLQMNQPQHF
-	few	TRBV2	TRBJ1-2	TGTGCCAGTCGAGGGGGGGAGCTCTATGGCTACACCTTC	CASRGGELYGYTF
-	-	TRBV27	TRBJ1-6	TGTGCCAGCAGTTTAGCCCCAGCGGGGGGAAGATCACCCCTCCACTTT	CASSLAPAGGRSPLHF
-	-	TRBV7-2	TRBJ2-5	TGTGCCAGCAGCTTATTAACGGGGGAGACCCAGTACTTC	CASSLLTGETQYF
-	once	TRBV19	TRBJ2-3	TGTGCCAGTAGTGAGCGGGCCTCTAGCACAGATACGCAGTATTTT	CASSERASSTDTQYF
-	-	TRBV20-1	TRBJ2-7	TGCAGTGCCCCGGGACAAACCGCTCCCTACGAGCAGTACTTC	CSAPGQTAPYEQYF
TRBD2	few	TRBV24-1	TRBJ2-7	TGTGCCACCAGTGATTTAAGACGGCTAGCGGGAGAATACGAGCAGTACTTC	CATSDLRRLAGEYEQYF
-	once	TRBV20-1	TRBJ1-1	TGCAGTGCCAGAAGCCCGTACATGAACACTGAAGCTTTCTTT	CSARSPYMNTEAFF
TRBD2	-	TRBV15	TRBJ2-1	TGTGCCACCAGCAGGGGGGGGACTAGGATAAATGAGCAGTTCTTC	CATSRGGTRINEQFF
TRBD1	few	TRBV28	TRBJ1-5	TGTGCCAGCAGTTGGGACAGCCTCTATAGCAATCAGCCCCAGCATTTT	CASSWDSLYSNQPQHF
-	-	TRBV7-8	TRBJ1-5	TGTGCCAGCAAGATGGGGACATACTATAGCAATCAGCCCCAGCATTTT	CASKMGTYYSNQPQHF
TRBD2	-	TRBV5-4	TRBJ2-7	TGTGCCAGCAGCGCGCGCGGGGGTGCCTACGAGCAGTACTTC	CASSARGGAYEQYF
TRBD1	-	TRBV20-1	TRBJ1-4	TGCAGTGCGAGAGAGTCCCACGCGGACAGGGTCAATGAAAAACTGTTTTTT	CSARESHADRVNEKLFF
TRBD1	-	TRBV28	TRBJ1-1	TGTGCCAGCAGTTTATTGGGTACGGGACAGACTAACACTGAAGCTTTCTTT	CASSLLGTGQTNTEAFF
-	once	TRBV11-2	TRBJ2-1	TGTGCCAGCAGCTTAGGTCGTTCGAATAGGTACAATGAGCAGTTCTTC	CASSLGRSNRYNEQFF
-	-	TRBV2	TRBJ2-3	TGTGCCAGCAAGGCAGGGAGCACAGATACGCAGTATTTT	CASKAGSTDTQYF
TRBD2	-	TRBV7-3	TRBJ2-2	TGTGCCAGTAGCGGGAGGAGGAACACCGGGGAGCTGTTTTTT	CASSGRRNTGELFF
-	-	TRBV6-5	TRBJ2-7	TGTGCCAGCAGTTCTCCGGGAAGAGGAGGTTACGAGCAGTACTTC	CASSSPGRGGYEQYF
TRBD1	few	TRBV2	TRBJ1-1	TGTGCCAGCAGCGGACAGGGAGTCAACACTGAAGCTTTCTTT	CASSGQGVNTEAFF
-	-	TRBV4-1	TRBJ1-3	TGCGCCAGCAGCCGGACAGATTACAGCTCTGGAAACACCATATATTTT	CASSRTDYSSGNTIYF